This is a list of T cell receptor beta chains from one sample in a study of cytomegalovirus exposure and HLA in healthy donors. TCRdb keeps only in-frame clones here, not all; method: immunoSEQ multiplex PCR. The profile shows about 190,000 clones, under 85% of them singletons. The sequencing input was PBMCs. These receptors were collected from a woman between 18 and 29 years old in good health and CMV-seronegative. Both conserved end residues are part of each CDR3. The order of the fields is J gene, V gene, D gene, clone size, CDR3 protein, CDR3 DNA. The D gene is left open where the match is weak. Some rows mark clone size as missing; the rest say once, few, many or name a class of expanded clone.

j_call: TRBJ1-6
v_call: TRBV5-4
d_call: NA
clone_size: NA
cdr3_aa: CASSSPGRGENSPLHF
cdr3_nt: TGTGCCAGCAGCTCCCCGGGGAGGGGAGAAAATTCACCCCTCCACTTT

j_call: TRBJ1-4
v_call: TRBV27
d_call: NA
clone_size: NA
cdr3_aa: CASSPQGREKLFF
cdr3_nt: TGTGCCAGCAGTCCGCAGGGGCGGGAAAAACTGTTTTTT

j_call: TRBJ1-2
v_call: TRBV28
d_call: NA
clone_size: once
cdr3_aa: CASSLSGDYGYTF
cdr3_nt: TGTGCCAGCAGTTTGTCAGGGGACTATGGCTACACCTTC

j_call: TRBJ2-3
v_call: TRBV19
d_call: NA
clone_size: NA
cdr3_aa: CASSVASTDTQYF
cdr3_nt: TGTGCCAGTAGTGTAGCTAGCACAGATACGCAGTATTTT

j_call: TRBJ2-7
v_call: TRBV4-1
d_call: TRBD2
clone_size: NA
cdr3_aa: CASSPISGRTSYEQYF
cdr3_nt: TGCGCCAGCAGCCCAATAAGCGGGAGAACGTCCTACGAGCAGTACTTC

j_call: TRBJ1-2
v_call: TRBV6-1
d_call: NA
clone_size: NA
cdr3_aa: CASSEIGGNYGYTF
cdr3_nt: TGTGCCAGCAGTGAAATTGGGGGGAATTATGGCTACACCTTC

j_call: TRBJ2-7
v_call: TRBV11-1
d_call: NA
clone_size: NA
cdr3_aa: CASSRQGGEQYF
cdr3_nt: TGTGCCAGCAGCAGACAGGGAGGCGAGCAGTACTTC

j_call: TRBJ2-1
v_call: TRBV7-3
d_call: TRBD2
clone_size: NA
cdr3_aa: CASSSRGAGGIDEQFF
cdr3_nt: TGTGCCAGCAGCTCCAGAGGAGCGGGAGGTATCGATGAGCAGTTCTTC

j_call: TRBJ2-1
v_call: TRBV6-5
d_call: NA
clone_size: NA
cdr3_aa: CASSLYNEQFF
cdr3_nt: TGTGCCAGCAGTCTCTACAATGAGCAGTTCTTC

j_call: TRBJ2-7
v_call: TRBV5-4
d_call: TRBD2
clone_size: NA
cdr3_aa: CASSPGGLESYEQYF
cdr3_nt: TGTGCCAGCAGCCCGGGGGGGCTAGAATCATACGAGCAGTACTTC

j_call: TRBJ2-2
v_call: TRBV6-6
d_call: NA
clone_size: NA
cdr3_aa: CASSFSLIGTGELFF
cdr3_nt: TGTGCCAGCAGTTTTTCCCTAATTGGTACCGGGGAGCTGTTTTTT

j_call: TRBJ1-1
v_call: TRBV28
d_call: NA
clone_size: NA
cdr3_aa: CASSGQWGTEAFF
cdr3_nt: TGTGCCAGCAGTGGACAGTGGGGCACTGAAGCTTTCTTT

j_call: TRBJ2-7
v_call: TRBV4-2
d_call: NA
clone_size: NA
cdr3_aa: CASSRGGAGVGNYEQYF
cdr3_nt: TGTGCCAGCAGCCGCGGTGGAGCAGGGGTGGGGAACTACGAGCAGTACTTC

j_call: TRBJ2-1
v_call: TRBV4-1
d_call: TRBD1
clone_size: NA
cdr3_aa: CASSQGTGFPEQFF
cdr3_nt: TGCGCCAGCAGCCAAGGGACAGGTTTCCCTGAGCAGTTCTTC

j_call: TRBJ1-1
v_call: TRBV5-4
d_call: NA
clone_size: NA
cdr3_aa: CASSLVQDTEAFF
cdr3_nt: TGTGCCAGCAGCCTCGTACAGGACACTGAAGCTTTCTTT

j_call: TRBJ2-7
v_call: TRBV5-1
d_call: NA
clone_size: NA
cdr3_aa: CASRETLSSYEQYF
cdr3_nt: TGCGCCAGCCGAGAGACTTTGAGCTCCTACGAGCAGTACTTC

j_call: TRBJ2-3
v_call: TRBV7-2
d_call: NA
clone_size: NA
cdr3_aa: CASSLGVSTSTDTQYF
cdr3_nt: TGTGCCAGCAGCTTAGGAGTCTCAACTAGCACAGATACGCAGTATTTT

j_call: TRBJ1-2
v_call: TRBV6-1
d_call: TRBD1
clone_size: NA
cdr3_aa: CASSEDWQGANGYTF
cdr3_nt: TGTGCCAGCAGTGAAGACTGGCAGGGGGCGAATGGCTACACCTTC

j_call: TRBJ1-2
v_call: TRBV28
d_call: TRBD1
clone_size: NA
cdr3_aa: CASSSHRGQGYGYTF
cdr3_nt: TGTGCCAGCAGTTCTCACAGGGGGCAGGGCTATGGCTACACCTTC

j_call: TRBJ2-1
v_call: TRBV4-3
d_call: TRBD2
clone_size: few
cdr3_aa: CASSHQSGSNNEQFF
cdr3_nt: TGCGCCAGCAGCCACCAAAGCGGGAGTAACAATGAGCAGTTCTTC

j_call: TRBJ1-2
v_call: TRBV9
d_call: NA
clone_size: NA
cdr3_aa: CASSVGGVVRPNYGYTF
cdr3_nt: TGTGCCAGCAGCGTAGGGGGGGTGGTGAGGCCTAACTATGGCTACACCTTC

j_call: TRBJ2-1
v_call: TRBV7-8
d_call: TRBD1
clone_size: NA
cdr3_aa: CASSLGQGPNEQFF
cdr3_nt: TGTGCCAGCAGCCTGGGACAGGGCCCCAATGAGCAGTTCTTC

j_call: TRBJ2-7
v_call: TRBV5-1
d_call: NA
clone_size: NA
cdr3_aa: CASSLAGVGSYEQYF
cdr3_nt: TGCGCCAGCAGCTTGGCAGGTGTGGGCTCCTACGAGCAGTACTTC

j_call: TRBJ1-6
v_call: TRBV30
d_call: NA
clone_size: NA
cdr3_aa: CAWSRGQNSPLHF
cdr3_nt: TGTGCCTGGAGTAGGGGACAAAATTCACCCCTCCACTTT

j_call: TRBJ2-1
v_call: TRBV5-4
d_call: TRBD2
clone_size: NA
cdr3_aa: CASSLALMGSGGQNEQFF
cdr3_nt: TGTGCCAGCAGCTTGGCCCTAATGGGGAGCGGGGGACAAAATGAGCAGTTCTTC

j_call: TRBJ2-7
v_call: TRBV20-1
d_call: NA
clone_size: NA
cdr3_aa: CSAGGLYEQYF
cdr3_nt: TGCAGTGCCGGGGGATTGTACGAGCAGTACTTC

j_call: TRBJ2-5
v_call: TRBV6-5
d_call: NA
clone_size: NA
cdr3_aa: CASSRTVGWETQYF
cdr3_nt: TGTGCCAGCAGTAGGACAGTAGGGTGGGAGACCCAGTACTTC

j_call: TRBJ1-1
v_call: TRBV25-1
d_call: TRBD1
clone_size: NA
cdr3_aa: CASSVVTQGFAEAFF
cdr3_nt: TGTGCCAGCAGTGTGGTGACACAGGGGTTCGCTGAAGCTTTCTTT

j_call: TRBJ2-7
v_call: TRBV5-1
d_call: TRBD2
clone_size: NA
cdr3_aa: CASSFLGLGNEQYF
cdr3_nt: TGCGCCAGCAGCTTTTTGGGACTAGGTAACGAGCAGTACTTC

j_call: TRBJ1-2
v_call: TRBV19
d_call: TRBD1
clone_size: NA
cdr3_aa: CASGQGGYTF
cdr3_nt: TGTGCCAGTGGACAGGGCGGCTACACCTTC

j_call: TRBJ2-7
v_call: TRBV4-1
d_call: TRBD1
clone_size: NA
cdr3_aa: CASSRGQGSSGEQYF
cdr3_nt: TGCGCCAGCAGCCGCGGACAGGGCTCTTCGGGGGAGCAGTACTTC

j_call: TRBJ1-4
v_call: TRBV18
d_call: NA
clone_size: NA
cdr3_aa: CASSDDRKAGDEKLFF
cdr3_nt: TGTGCCAGCTCAGACGACAGAAAGGCAGGGGATGAAAAACTGTTTTTT

j_call: TRBJ2-7
v_call: TRBV7-2
d_call: TRBD2
clone_size: NA
cdr3_aa: CASKATSGSYEQYF
cdr3_nt: TGTGCCAGCAAAGCGACTAGCGGGTCCTACGAGCAGTACTTC

j_call: TRBJ1-4
v_call: TRBV28
d_call: TRBD1
clone_size: NA
cdr3_aa: CASSQDRDNEKLFF
cdr3_nt: TGTGCCAGCAGTCAGGACAGGGATAATGAAAAACTGTTTTTT

j_call: TRBJ1-3
v_call: TRBV19
d_call: NA
clone_size: NA
cdr3_aa: CASSIDVGSYSGNTIYF
cdr3_nt: TGTGCCAGTAGTATAGATGTGGGGAGTTACTCTGGAAACACCATATATTTT